The present T cell receptor (beta chain) was sequenced within a study of blood T cell repertoires in COVID-19 (dated by TCRdb to the early 2020s). Regarding the research as a whole: Collaborator samples came from the United States, Italy and Spain and covered acute and convalescent phases of COVID-19. The prospective study material was composed of cDNA or gDNA derived from T cells, B-cell-depleted T cells, or PBMCs. Deeply sampled blood TCRbeta repertoires from subjects exposed to, actively infected with, or recovered from COVID-19 were included in the dataset. The repertoires were released in a freely available public database intended as a resource for research on the immune response to SARS-CoV-2. Samples came from the ongoing ImmuneRACE study (first 160 participants) plus 1,254 subjects from 6 global collaborators. Nearly every sample came with metadata listing a de-identified subject ID, COVID-19 status, age in years and sex. Where available, HLA class I and class II types were taken from metadata supplied by the sample provider and were not determined by assay-based typing. Study-level results and caveats: The amount of clinical and demographic metadata varied by source and participant and was provided uncurated.

The immunoSEQ Assay, a bias-controlled multiplex PCR, was used to amplify TCRbeta CDR3 regions from genomic DNA. The authors processed their data as follows. Within the assay, amplification of reference gene primers was used to estimate how many nucleated cells each sample contained. To quantify the absolute abundance of each unique TCRbeta CDR3 rearrangement, sequence reads were collapsed and filtered. Productive Simpson clonality was computed per sample as the square root of Simpson's diversity index over productive rearrangements. TCRdb retrieved this table from immuneACCESS and kept in-frame rearrangements only. Not all clones are present; in checked studies, unresolved V genes account for under half, and no reason is known for the remainder. The V and J calls and the clone size are those of that table, but D and trimming were determined from the DNA. For this sample there are about 92,000 clones; 55% to 80% appear just once. In total, the top ten clones hold under 30% of the sample.

From cysteine to phenylalanine, the CDR3 is 15 amino acids long. The kept DNA is CDR3 alone, 45 bases in frame from the first base. V was cut back by 0 bases and J by 2 bases, leaving a gap of 10 bases between them. In the germline V gene, CDR1 corresponds to LGHNA and CDR2 to YNFKEQ. This clone was seen only once. Its specific antigen is unknown. Base-call qualities are not available, and no considerably larger clone is one nucleotide away. The collaborating institutions used their own protocols to collect whole blood in K2EDTA tubes. Collaborator samples were shipped for TCRbeta analysis as frozen whole blood, isolated PBMCs, or DNA extracted from either sample type.

Sequencing was carried out using peripheral blood. This TCR was sampled from a woman aged 60-75 years in a cohort sampled during active or convalescent COVID-19. This receptor chain uses TRBV4-2 and TRBJ1-2; no D gene call is confident. The CDR3 is CASSQEIQTNYGYTF. The bases read TGTGCCAGCAGCCAAGAGATACAGACGAACTATGGCTACACCTTC.